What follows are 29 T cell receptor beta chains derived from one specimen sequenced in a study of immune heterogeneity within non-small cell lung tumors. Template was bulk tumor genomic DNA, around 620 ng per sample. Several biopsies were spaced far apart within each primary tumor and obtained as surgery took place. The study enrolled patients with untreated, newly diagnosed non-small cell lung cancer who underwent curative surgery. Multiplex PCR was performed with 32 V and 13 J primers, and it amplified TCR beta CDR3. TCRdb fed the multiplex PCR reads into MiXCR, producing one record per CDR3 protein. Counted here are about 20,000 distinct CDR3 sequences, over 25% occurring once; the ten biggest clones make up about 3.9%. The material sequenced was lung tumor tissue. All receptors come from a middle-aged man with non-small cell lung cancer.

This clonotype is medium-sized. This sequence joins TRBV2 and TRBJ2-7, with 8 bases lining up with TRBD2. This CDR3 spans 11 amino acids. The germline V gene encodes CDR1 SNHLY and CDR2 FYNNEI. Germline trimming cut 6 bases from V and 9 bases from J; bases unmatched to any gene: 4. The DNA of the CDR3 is TGTGCCAGCAGGACTAGCGCGAGGCAGTACTTC. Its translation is CASRTSARQYF.

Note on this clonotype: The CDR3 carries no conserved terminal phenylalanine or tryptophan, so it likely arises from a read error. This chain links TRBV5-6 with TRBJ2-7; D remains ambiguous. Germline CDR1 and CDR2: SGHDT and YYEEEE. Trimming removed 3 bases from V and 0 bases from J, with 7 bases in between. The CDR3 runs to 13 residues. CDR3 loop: CASSSGLSYEQYS. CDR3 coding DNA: TGTGCCAGCAGCTCCGGGCTCTCCTACGAGCAGTACTCC.

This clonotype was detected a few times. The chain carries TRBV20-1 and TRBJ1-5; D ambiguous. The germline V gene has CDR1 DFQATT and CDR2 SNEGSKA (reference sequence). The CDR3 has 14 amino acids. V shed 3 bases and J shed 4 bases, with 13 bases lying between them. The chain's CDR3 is CSASPPRTNQPQHF. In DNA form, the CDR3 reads TGCAGTGCTAGTCCCCCCAGGACGAATCAGCCCCAGCATTTT.

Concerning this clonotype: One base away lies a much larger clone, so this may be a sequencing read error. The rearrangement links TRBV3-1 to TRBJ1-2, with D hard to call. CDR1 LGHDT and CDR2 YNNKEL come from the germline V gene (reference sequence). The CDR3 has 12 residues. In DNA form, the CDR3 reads TGTGCCAGCAGCCAGAGTTCATATGGCTACAACTTC. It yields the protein CASSQSSYGYNF.

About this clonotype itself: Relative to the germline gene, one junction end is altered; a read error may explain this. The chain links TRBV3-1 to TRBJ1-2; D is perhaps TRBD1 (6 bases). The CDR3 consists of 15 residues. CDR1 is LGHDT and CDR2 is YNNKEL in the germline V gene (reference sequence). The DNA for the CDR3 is TGTGCCAGCAGCCAAGGAGGGTACAGGGCCTATGGCTACACGTTC. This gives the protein CASSQGGYRAYGYTF.

The CDR3 sequence is CAWTLAGELYNEQFF. CDR3 DNA: TGTGCCTGGACGCTAGCGGGGGAGCTCTACAATGAGCAGTTCTTC. This rearrangement joins TRBV30 to TRBJ2-1; 10 nucleotides agree with TRBD2. Trimming cost V 4 bases and J 3 bases; bases outside gene matches: 6. The CDR3 extends over 15 amino acids. The germline V gene has CDR1 GTSNPN and CDR2 SVGIG (reference sequence).

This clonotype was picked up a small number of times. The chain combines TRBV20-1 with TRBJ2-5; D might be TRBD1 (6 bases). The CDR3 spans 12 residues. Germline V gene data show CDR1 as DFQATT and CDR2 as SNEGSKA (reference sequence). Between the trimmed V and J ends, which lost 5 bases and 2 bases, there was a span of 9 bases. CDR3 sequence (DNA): TGCAGTGCTGTGGGGGCTCAAGAGACCCAGTACTTC. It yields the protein CSAVGAQETQYF.

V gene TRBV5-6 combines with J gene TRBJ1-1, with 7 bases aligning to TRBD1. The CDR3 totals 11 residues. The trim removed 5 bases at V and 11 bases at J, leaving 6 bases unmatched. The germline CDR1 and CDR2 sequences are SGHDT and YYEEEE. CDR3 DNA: TGTGCCAGCAGACAGGGGCGTGGGGCTTTCTTT. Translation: CASRQGRGAFF.

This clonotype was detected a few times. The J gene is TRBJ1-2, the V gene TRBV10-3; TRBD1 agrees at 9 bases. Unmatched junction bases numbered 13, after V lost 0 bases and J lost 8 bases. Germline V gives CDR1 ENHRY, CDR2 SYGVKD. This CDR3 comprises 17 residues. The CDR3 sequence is CAISESNPGTGLKGYTF. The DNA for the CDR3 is TGTGCCATCAGTGAGTCTAACCCGGGGACAGGGTTGAAGGGCTACACCTTC.

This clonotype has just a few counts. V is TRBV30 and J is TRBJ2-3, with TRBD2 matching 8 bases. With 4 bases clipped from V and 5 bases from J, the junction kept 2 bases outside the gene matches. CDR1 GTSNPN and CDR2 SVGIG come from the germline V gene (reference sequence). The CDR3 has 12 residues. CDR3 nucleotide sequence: TGTGCCTGGAAGGCGGGGGGAGATACGCAGTATTTT. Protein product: CAWKAGGDTQYF.

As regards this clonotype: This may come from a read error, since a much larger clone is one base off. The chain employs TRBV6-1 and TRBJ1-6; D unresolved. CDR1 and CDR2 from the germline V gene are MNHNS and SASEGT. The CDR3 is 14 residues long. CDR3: CARSEMVQRSPLHF. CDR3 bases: TGTGCCAGAAGTGAAATGGTCCAGCGTTCACCCCTCCACTTT.

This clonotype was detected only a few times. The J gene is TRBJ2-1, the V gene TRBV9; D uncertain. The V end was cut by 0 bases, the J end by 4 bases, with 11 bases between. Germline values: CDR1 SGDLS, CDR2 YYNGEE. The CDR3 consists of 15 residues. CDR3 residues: CASSVGSRQYNEQFF. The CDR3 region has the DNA TGTGCCAGCAGCGTAGGGTCACGCCAATACAATGAGCAGTTCTTC.

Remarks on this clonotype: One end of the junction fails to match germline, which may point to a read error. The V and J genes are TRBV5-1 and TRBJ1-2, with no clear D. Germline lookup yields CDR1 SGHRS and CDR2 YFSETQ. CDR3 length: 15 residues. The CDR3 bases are TGCGCCAGCAGCCCGACGGATTTGGGCAACTATTGCTACACCTTC. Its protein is CASSPTDLGNYCYTF.

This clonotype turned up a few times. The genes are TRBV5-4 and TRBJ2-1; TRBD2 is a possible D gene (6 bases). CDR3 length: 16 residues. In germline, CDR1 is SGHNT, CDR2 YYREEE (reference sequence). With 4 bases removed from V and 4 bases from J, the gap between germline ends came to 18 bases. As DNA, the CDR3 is TGTGCCAGCAGCGGGGGGTACTTGGCAGATTACAATGAGCAGTTCTTC. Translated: CASSGGYLADYNEQFF.

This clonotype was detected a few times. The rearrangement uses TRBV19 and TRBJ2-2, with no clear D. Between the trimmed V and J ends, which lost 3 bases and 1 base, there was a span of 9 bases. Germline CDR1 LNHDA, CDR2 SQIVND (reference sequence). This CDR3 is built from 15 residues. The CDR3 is CASSISAVNTGELFF. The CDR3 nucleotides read TGTGCCAGTAGTATTTCCGCGGTGAACACCGGGGAGCTGTTTTTT.

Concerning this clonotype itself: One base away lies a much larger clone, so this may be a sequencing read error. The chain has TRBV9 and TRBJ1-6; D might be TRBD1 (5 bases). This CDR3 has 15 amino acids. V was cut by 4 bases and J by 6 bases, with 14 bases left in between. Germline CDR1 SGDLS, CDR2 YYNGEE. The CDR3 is CASSPWGVFNSPLHF. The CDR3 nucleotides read TGTGCCAGCAGCCCATGGGGGGTGTTTAATTCACCCCTCCACTTT.

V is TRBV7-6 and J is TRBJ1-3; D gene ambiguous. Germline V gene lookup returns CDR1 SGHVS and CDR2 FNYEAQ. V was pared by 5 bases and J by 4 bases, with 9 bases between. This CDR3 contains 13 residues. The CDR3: CASSPVGGNTIYF. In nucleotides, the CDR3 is TGTGCCAGCAGCCCGGTAGGAGGAAACACCATATATTTT. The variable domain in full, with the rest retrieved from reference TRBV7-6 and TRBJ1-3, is GAGVSQSPRYKVTKRGQDVALRCDPISGHVSLYWYRQALGQGPEFLTYFNYEAQQDKSGLPNDRFSAERPEGSISTLTIQRTEQRDSAMYRCASSPVGGNTIYFGEGSWLTVV.

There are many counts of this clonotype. CDR3 loop: CASSLTELPRDYGYTF. CDR3 DNA sequence: TGTGCCAGCAGTTTGACGGAGTTACCTCGGGACTATGGCTACACCTTC. This rearrangement joins TRBV12-3 or TRBV12-4 to TRBJ1-2; D gene unclear. This CDR3 is 16 amino acids long. V lost 3 bases and J 3 bases, leaving 17 bases between the germline ends.

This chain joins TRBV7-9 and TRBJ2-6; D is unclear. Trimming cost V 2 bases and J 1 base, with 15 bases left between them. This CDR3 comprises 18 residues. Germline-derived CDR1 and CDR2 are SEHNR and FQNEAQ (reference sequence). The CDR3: CASSLREVRSSGANVLTF. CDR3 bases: TGTGCCAGCAGCTTAAGGGAAGTGAGATCTTCTGGGGCCAACGTCCTGACTTTC.

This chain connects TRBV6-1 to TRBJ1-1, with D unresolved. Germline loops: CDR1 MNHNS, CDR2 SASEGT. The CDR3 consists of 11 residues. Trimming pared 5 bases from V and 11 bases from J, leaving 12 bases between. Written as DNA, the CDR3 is TGTGCCAGCAGTACGGGCTGGTGGGCTTTCTTT. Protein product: CASSTGWWAFF.

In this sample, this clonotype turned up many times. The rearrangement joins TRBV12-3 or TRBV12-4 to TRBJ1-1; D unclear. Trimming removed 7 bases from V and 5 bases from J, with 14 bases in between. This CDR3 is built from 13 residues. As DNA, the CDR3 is TGTGCCAGCAATCTGAACCCGGAAACTGAAGCTTTCTTT. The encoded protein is CASNLNPETEAFF.

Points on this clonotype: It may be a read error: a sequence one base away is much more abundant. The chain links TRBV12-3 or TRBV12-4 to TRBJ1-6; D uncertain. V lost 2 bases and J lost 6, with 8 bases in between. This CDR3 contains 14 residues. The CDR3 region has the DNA TGTGCCAGCAGTTTATGGGGAGGTAATTCACCCCTCCACTTT. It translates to CASSLWGGNSPLHF.

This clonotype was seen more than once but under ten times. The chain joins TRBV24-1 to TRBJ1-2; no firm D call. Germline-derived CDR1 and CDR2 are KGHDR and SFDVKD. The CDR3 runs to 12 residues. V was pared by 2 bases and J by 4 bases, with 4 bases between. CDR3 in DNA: TGTGCCACCAGTGATTCGACCTATGGCTACACCTTC. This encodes CATSDSTYGYTF.

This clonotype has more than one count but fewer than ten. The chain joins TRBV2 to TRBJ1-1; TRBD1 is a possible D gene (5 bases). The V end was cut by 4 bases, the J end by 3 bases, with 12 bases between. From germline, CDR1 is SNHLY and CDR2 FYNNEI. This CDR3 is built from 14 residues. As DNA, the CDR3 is TGTGCCAGCAGTGTGGCGGGGGGGGACACTGAAGCTTTCTTT. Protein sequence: CASSVAGGDTEAFF.

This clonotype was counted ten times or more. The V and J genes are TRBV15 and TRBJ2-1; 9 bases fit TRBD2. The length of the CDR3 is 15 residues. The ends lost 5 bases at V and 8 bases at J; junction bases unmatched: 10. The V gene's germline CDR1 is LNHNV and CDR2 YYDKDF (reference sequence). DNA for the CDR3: TGTGCCACCAGCGGGCGGGAGGGCCTCGGCGATGAGCAGTTCTTC. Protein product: CATSGREGLGDEQFF.

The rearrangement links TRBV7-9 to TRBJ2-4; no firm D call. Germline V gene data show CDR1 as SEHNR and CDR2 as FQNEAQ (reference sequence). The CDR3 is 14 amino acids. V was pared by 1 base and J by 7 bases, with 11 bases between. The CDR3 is CASSLGGLDNIQYF. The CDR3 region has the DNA TGTGCCAGCAGCTTAGGCGGTTTGGACAACATTCAGTACTTC.

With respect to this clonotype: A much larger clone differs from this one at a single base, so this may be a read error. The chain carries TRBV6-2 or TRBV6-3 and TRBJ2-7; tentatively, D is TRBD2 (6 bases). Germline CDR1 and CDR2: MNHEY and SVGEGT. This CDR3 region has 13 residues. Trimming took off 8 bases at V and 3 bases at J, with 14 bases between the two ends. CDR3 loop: CASSSASVYEQYF. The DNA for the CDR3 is TGTGCCAGCTCCTCGGCTAGCGTCTACGAGCAGTACTTC.

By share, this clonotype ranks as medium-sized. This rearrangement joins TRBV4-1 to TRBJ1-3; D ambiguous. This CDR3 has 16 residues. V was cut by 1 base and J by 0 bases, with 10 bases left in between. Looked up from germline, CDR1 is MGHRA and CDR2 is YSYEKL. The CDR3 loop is CASSQVRLGSGNTIYF. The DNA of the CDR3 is TGCGCCAGCAGCCAAGTACGCCTCGGCTCTGGAAACACCATATATTTT.

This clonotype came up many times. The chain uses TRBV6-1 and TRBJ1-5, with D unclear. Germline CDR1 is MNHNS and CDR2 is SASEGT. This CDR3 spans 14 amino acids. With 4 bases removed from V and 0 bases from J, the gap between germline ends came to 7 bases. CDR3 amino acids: CASSGSYSNQPQHF. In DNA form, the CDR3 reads TGTGCCAGCAGTGGGAGCTATAGCAATCAGCCCCAGCATTTT.